This TCR beta chain originates from a study of Graves' ophthalmopathy and Graves' hyperthyroidism. On the study more broadly: Samples of peripheral blood were obtained at initial diagnosis, prior to treatment of any kind.

The CDR3 has 15 amino acids. Germline V CDR1 and CDR2: MNHEY, SVGAGI. V was cut by 4 bases and J by 0 bases, with 12 bases left in between. This clonotype was seen repeatedly, ten times or more. Antigen: not known. Notes on the study in general: For separating ophthalmopathy from stable hyperthyroidism, a 13-signature model gave less than 90% sensitivity and approximately 80% specificity. The model achieved 70.59% sensitivity and 72.22% specificity for ophthalmopathy progression. The blood repertoire also included most expanded thyroid clonotypes above 0.001 frequency.

Scientists amplified the TCR beta CDR3 regions from RNA transcripts. A first-round RT-PCR used HTBI primers, followed by a second-round multiplex PCR. In TCRdb, the multiplex PCR reads were re-called with MiXCR into one record per CDR3 protein. In the table there are fewer than 600,000 distinct CDR3 sequences, approximately 15% of which are singletons. The chain carries TRBV6-5 and TRBJ1-1, with TRBD1 as a possible D gene (6 bases). The specimen sequenced was blood. The TCR was taken from a woman aged 30 to 39 with Graves' ophthalmopathy. The CDR3 is CASSFPGAMNTEAFF. The CDR3 DNA reads as TGTGCCAGCAGTTTCCCGGGGGCCATGAACACTGAAGCTTTCTTT.